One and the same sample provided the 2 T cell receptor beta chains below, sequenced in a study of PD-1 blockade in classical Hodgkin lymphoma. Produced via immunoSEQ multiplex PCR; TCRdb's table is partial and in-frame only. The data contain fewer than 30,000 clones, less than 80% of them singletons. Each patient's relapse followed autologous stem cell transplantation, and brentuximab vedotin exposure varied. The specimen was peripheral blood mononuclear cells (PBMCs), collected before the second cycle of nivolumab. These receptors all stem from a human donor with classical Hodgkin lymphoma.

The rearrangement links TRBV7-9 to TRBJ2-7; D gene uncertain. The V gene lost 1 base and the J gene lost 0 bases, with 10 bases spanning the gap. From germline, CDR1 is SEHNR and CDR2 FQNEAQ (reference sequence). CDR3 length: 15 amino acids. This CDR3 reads CASSLVDRLSYEQYF. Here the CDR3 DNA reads TGTGCCAGCAGCTTAGTAGACCGCCTCTCCTACGAGCAGTACTTC.

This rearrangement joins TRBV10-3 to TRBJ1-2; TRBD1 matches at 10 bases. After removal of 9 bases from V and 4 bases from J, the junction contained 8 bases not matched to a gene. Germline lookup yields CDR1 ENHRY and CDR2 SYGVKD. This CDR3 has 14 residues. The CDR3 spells CAMGPGTGAYGYTF. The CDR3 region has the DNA TGTGCCATGGGCCCCGGGACAGGGGCCTATGGCTACACCTTC.